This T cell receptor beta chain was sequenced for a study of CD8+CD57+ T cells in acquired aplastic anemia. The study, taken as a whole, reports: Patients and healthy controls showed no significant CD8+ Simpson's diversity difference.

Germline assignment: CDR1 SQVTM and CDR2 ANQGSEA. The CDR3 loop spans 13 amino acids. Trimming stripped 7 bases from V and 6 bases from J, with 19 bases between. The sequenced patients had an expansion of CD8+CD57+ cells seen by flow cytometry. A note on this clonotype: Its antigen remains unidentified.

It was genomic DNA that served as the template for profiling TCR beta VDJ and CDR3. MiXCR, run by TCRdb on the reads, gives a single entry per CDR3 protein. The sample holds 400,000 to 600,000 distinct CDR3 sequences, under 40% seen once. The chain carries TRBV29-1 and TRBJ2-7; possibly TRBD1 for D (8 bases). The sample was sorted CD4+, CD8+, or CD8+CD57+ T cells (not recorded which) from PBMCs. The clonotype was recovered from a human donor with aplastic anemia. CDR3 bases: TGCAGCGCCACACGGAACAGGGGGGGCGAGCAGTACTTC. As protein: CSATRNRGGEQYF.